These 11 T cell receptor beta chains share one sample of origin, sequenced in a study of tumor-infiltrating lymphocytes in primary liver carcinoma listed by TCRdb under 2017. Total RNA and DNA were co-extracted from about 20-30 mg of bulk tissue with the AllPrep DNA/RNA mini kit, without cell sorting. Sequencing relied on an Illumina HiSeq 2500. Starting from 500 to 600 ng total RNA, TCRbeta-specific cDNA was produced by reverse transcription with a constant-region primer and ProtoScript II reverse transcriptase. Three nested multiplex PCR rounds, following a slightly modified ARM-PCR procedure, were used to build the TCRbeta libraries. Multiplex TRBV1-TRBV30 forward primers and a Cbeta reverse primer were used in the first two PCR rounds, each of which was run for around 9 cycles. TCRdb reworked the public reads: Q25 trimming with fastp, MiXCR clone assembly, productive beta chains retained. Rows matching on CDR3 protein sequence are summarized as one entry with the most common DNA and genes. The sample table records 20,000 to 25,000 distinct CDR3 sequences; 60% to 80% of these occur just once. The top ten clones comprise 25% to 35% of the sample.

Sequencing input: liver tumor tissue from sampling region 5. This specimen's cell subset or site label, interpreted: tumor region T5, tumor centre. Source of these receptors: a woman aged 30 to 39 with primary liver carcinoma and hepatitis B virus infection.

The CDR3 spells CASSSRPDRGAYSGNTIYF. Here the CDR3 DNA reads TGTGCCAGCAGCTCACGCCCGGACAGGGGAGCGTACTCTGGAAACACCATATATTTT. This chain uses TRBV11-2 with TRBJ1-3, with TRBD1 matching 9 bases. Trimming removed 4 bases from V and 0 bases from J; junction bases left unmatched: 13. Germline V lookup: CDR1 SGHAT, CDR2 FQNNGV. The CDR3 has 19 amino acids.

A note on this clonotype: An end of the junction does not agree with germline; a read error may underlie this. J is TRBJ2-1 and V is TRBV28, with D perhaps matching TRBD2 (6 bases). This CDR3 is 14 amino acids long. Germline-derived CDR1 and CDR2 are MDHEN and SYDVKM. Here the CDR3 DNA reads TGTTCCAGCAGGGAGGTGAGCTCCTTCAATGAGCAGTTCTTC. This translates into CSSREVSSFNEQFF.

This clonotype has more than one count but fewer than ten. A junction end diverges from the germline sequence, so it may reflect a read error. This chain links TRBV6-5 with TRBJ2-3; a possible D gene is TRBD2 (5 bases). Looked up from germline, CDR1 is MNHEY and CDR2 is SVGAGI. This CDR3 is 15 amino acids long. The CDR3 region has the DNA TGTGCCAGCAGTTACTCTTACAGCGGCACAGATACGCAGTGTTTT. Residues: CASSYSYSGTDTQCF.

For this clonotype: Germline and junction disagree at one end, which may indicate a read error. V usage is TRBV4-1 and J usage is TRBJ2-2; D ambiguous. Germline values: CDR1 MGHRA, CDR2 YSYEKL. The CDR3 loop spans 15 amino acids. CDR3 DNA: TGCGCCAGCAGCCAAGTTCCATGGGCGACCGTGGAGCTGTTTTTT. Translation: CASSQVPWATVELFF.

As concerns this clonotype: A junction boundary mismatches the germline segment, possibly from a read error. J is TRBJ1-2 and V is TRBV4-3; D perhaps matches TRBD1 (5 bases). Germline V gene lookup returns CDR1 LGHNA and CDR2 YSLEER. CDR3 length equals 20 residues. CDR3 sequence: CASSQGEGRGRTATNNGYTF. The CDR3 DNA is TGCGCAAGCAGCCAAGGCGAGGGAAGGGGCAGGACCGCTACTAACAATGGCTACACCTTC.

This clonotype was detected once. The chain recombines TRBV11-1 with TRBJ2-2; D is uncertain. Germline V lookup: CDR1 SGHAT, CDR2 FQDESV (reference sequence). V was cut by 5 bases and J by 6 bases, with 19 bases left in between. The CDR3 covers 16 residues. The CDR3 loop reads CASSSVMAGMSGELFF. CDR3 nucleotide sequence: TGTGCCAGCAGCAGTGTTATGGCAGGAATGTCCGGGGAGCTGTTTTTT.

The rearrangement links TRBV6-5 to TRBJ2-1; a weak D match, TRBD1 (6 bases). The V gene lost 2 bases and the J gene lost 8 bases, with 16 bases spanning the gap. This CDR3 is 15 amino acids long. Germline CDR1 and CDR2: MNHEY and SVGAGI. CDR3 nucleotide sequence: TGTGCCAGCAGTTACAAGGACAGCAGGTCCTATGAGCAGTTCTTC. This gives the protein CASSYKDSRSYEQFF.

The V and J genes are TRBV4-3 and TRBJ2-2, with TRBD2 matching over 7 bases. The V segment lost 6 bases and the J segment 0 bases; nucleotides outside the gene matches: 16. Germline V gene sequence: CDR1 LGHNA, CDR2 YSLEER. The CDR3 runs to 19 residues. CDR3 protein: CASSVLARGPRSNTGELFF. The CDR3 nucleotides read TGCGCCAGCAGTGTACTAGCGAGAGGGCCTCGTTCGAACACCGGGGAGCTGTTTTTT.

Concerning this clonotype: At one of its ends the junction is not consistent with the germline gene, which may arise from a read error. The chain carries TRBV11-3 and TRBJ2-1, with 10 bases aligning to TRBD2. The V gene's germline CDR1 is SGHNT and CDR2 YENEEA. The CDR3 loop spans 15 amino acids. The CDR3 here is CPSSRLAGGGYEQFF. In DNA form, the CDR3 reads TGTCCCAGCAGCCGATTAGCGGGGGGAGGGTATGAGCAGTTCTTC. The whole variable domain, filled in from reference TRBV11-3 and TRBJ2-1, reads EAGVVQSPRYKIIEKKQPVAFWCNPISGHNTLYWYLQNLGQGPELLIRYENEEAVDDSQLPKDRFSAERLKGVDSTLKIQPAELGDSAVYLCPSSRLAGGGYEQFFGPGTRLTVL.

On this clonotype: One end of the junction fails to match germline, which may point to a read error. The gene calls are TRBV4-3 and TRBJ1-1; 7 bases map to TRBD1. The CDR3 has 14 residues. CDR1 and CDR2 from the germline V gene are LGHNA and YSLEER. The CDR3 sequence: CASSHDRAVTEVLF. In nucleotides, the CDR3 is TGCGCCAGCAGCCACGACAGGGCGGTAACTGAAGTTCTCTTT.

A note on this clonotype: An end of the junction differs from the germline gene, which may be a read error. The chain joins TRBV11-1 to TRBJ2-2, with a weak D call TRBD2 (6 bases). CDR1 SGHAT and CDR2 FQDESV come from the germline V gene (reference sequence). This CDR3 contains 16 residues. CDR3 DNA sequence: TGTGCCAGCAGCTTAGCTGGGTTCGCAATCACCGGGGAGGTGTTTTTT. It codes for CASSLAGFAITGEVFF.